This TCR beta chain was sequenced during a study of blood T cell repertoires in COVID-19 (dated by TCRdb to about 2020). As for the study more broadly: Recovered participants in ImmuneRACE Cohort 3 were defined as having two consecutive negative NP/OP PCR tests, clearance from a healthcare professional, or resolution of symptoms. Samples covering the acute and convalescent phases of COVID-19 were provided by collaborators in the United States, Italy and Spain. The prospective study material was composed of cDNA or gDNA derived from T cells, B-cell-depleted T cells, or PBMCs. Subjects who had been exposed to COVID-19, were actively infected with it, or had recovered from it provided the deeply sampled blood TCRbeta repertoires that made up the dataset. The repertoires were made available in a free public database intended to serve as a resource for research on the immune response to SARS-CoV-2. Samples were obtained from the ongoing ImmuneRACE study (first 160 participants) and from 1,000 to 1,500 subjects provided by 6 global collaborators. Nearly every sample came with metadata listing a de-identified subject ID, COVID-19 status, age in years and sex. Where available, HLA class I and class II types were obtained from metadata supplied by the sample provider rather than from assay-based typing. General findings and caveats noted by the study authors: The amount of clinical and demographic metadata varied by source and participant and was provided uncurated.

The immunoSEQ Assay, a bias-controlled multiplex PCR, was used to amplify TCRbeta CDR3 regions from genomic DNA. The published analysis was carried out like this. The number of nucleated cells in each sample was estimated by amplification of reference gene primers within the assay. To quantify the absolute abundance of each unique TCRbeta CDR3 rearrangement, sequence reads were collapsed and filtered. For each sample, productive Simpson clonality was calculated by taking the square root of Simpson's diversity index across productive rearrangements. What TCRdb holds here is the immuneACCESS table cut down to in-frame rearrangements. Part of the clones is not present; checked against another copy, under half of the missing clones reflect an unresolved V gene, and the others are unexplained. V and J calls and clone size are copied from that table; D and trimming were computed from the DNA. This sample comprises about 270,000 clones, more than 70% of them detected only once. The ten largest clones add up to approximately 2% of the sample.

The germline V gene sets CDR1 to SGHRS and CDR2 to YFSETQ. Unmatched junction bases come to 3, with V trimmed by 4 bases and J by 0 bases. Counted from cysteine to phenylalanine, this CDR3 has 14 amino acids. Of the read, only the CDR3 DNA is kept; its 42 bases are in frame from base 1. A word on this clone: This receptor's antigen is unknown. Base qualities are not recorded, but no much larger clone differs from it by a single base.

Enrolling through a virtual design, the prospective study's participants ranged in age from roughly 18 to 95 years and lived across some 22 United States geographic areas. In the prospective study, participants were assigned to cohorts based on the clinical history participants reported in a screening survey and a study questionnaire. In the prospective study, whole blood, serum and a nasopharyngeal or oropharyngeal swab were collected from each participant by mobile phlebotomists. Over an approximately 2-month period, participants in the prospective study had the option of providing additional blood draws and questionnaires. Before DNA extraction, prospective study blood samples were shipped either frozen or at room temperature.

The source is a woman aged 60 to 75 in a cohort exposed to, infected with or recovered from COVID-19 (not recorded which). The chain employs TRBV5-1 and TRBJ1-1, and TRBD1 aligns with 7 junction nucleotides. The specimen sequenced was PBMCs or T cells enriched from blood (not recorded which). The CDR3 loop reads CASSVGQMNTEAFF. The nucleotide sequence reads as follows: TGCGCCAGCAGCGTGGGACAGATGAACACTGAAGCTTTCTTT.